The 22 T cell receptor beta chains below were found in one sample sequenced in a study of spatial heterogeneity in lung cancer. TCRdb analysed the 5' RACE reads with MiXCR anew, one entry per CDR3 protein. The sample holds around 87,000 distinct CDR3 sequences, about 12% seen once. Stated time point: sample taken at primary tumor resection. The sample in question was PBMCs, obtained at surgery. These receptors originate from a male donor with early-stage non-small cell lung cancer.

There are a few counts of this clonotype. The gene calls are TRBV24-1 and TRBJ2-3; D may match TRBD1 or TRBD2 (5 bases each). V was shortened by 9 bases and J by 4 bases, with 13 bases between the two germline ends. This CDR3 has 13 residues. Germline V gives CDR1 KGHDR, CDR2 SFDVKD. CDR3 protein: CATGDDTPDTQYF. DNA for the CDR3: TGTGCCACCGGGGACGATACCCCAGATACGCAGTATTTT.

There are many counts of this clonotype. The chain combines TRBV5-5 with TRBJ1-1; no reliable D call. The CDR3 length is 12 residues. V lost 4 bases to trimming and J lost 5 bases, with 9 bases between them. The germline CDR1 and CDR2 sequences are SGHKS and YYEKEE (reference sequence). Written as DNA, the CDR3 is TGTGCCAGCAGCCCCCTTGGAACTGAAGCTTTCTTT. It encodes CASSPLGTEAFF. Filled out from reference TRBV5-5 and TRBJ1-1, the complete variable domain reads DAGVTQSPTHLIKTRGQQVTLRCSPISGHKSVSWYQQVLGQGPQFIFQYYEKEERGRGNFPDRFSARQFPNYSSELNVNALLLGDSALYLCASSPLGTEAFFGQGTRLTVV.

A few counts support this clonotype. The V and J genes are TRBV4-1 and TRBJ2-7; D uncertain. Trimming removed 1 base at V and 7 bases at J, with 8 bases between. This CDR3 has 12 residues. The germline CDR1 and CDR2 sequences are MGHRA and YSYEKL. This chain's CDR3 is CASSQGEGEQYF. The CDR3 DNA follows: TGCGCCAGCAGCCAAGGAGAAGGAGAGCAGTACTTC.

This chain links TRBV6-6 with TRBJ1-1, with unresolved D. Germline CDR1 and CDR2: MNHNY and SVGAGI (reference sequence). V was trimmed by 0 bases and J by 11 bases, leaving 10 bases between them. This CDR3 comprises 12 residues. The CDR3 sequence: CASSYSSSLAFF. The CDR3 coding sequence is TGTGCCAGCAGTTACTCGTCAAGTCTGGCTTTCTTT.

There are many counts of this clonotype. This chain connects TRBV7-2 to TRBJ2-5, with D maybe TRBD1 (5 bases). The CDR3 consists of 13 residues. Germline assignment: CDR1 SGHTA and CDR2 FQGNSA. V was clipped by 5 bases and J by 9 bases, with 16 bases between them. This CDR3 reads CASSPQAQGAQYF. Here the CDR3 DNA reads TGTGCCAGCAGCCCCCAGGCCCAAGGGGCCCAGTACTTC.

This clonotype was picked up a small number of times. The chain carries TRBV28 and TRBJ2-7; maybe TRBD2 (5 bases). Germline V CDR1 and CDR2: MDHEN, SYDVKM. The CDR3 runs 15 residues. The V end was cut by 6 bases, the J end by 1 base, with 16 bases between. Here the CDR3 DNA reads TGTGCCAGCAGCCCCCTCATGCCGGGGTCCTACGAGCAGTACTTC. It is translated as CASSPLMPGSYEQYF.

This clonotype was counted many times. The genes are TRBV28 and TRBJ2-1; D remains ambiguous. V shed 3 bases and J shed 4 bases, with 10 bases lying between them. In germline, CDR1 is MDHEN, CDR2 SYDVKM. The CDR3 runs to 14 residues. This CDR3 reads CASSLTSEYNEQFF. CDR3 sequence (DNA): TGTGCCAGCAGTTTGACGTCGGAGTACAATGAGCAGTTCTTC.

The sample holds a few counts of this clonotype. The chain combines TRBV27 with TRBJ2-1; no clear D. Trimming removed 0 bases from V and 0 bases from J, with 6 bases in between. Per germline, CDR1 MNHEY and CDR2 SMNVEV (reference sequence). The CDR3 runs to 15 residues. The CDR3 here is CASSLSKNSYNEQFF. DNA for the CDR3: TGTGCCAGCAGTTTATCGAAGAACTCCTACAATGAGCAGTTCTTC.

Only a few counts were recorded for this clonotype. The V gene is TRBV9, the J gene TRBJ1-3, with D possibly TRBD1 on 5 matching bases. This CDR3 comprises 15 residues. Germline CDR1 SGDLS, CDR2 YYNGEE. V lost 3 bases and J 3 bases, leaving 13 bases between the germline ends. Here the CDR3 reads CASSDGRAYGNTIYF. Here the CDR3 DNA reads TGTGCCAGCAGCGATGGCAGGGCTTATGGAAACACCATATATTTT. The full variable domain, in which reference TRBV9 and TRBJ1-3 provide the parts outside the CDR3, is DSGVTQTPKHLITATGQRVTLRCSPRSGDLSVYWYQQSLDQGLQFLIQYYNGEERAKGNILERFSAQQFPDLHSELNLSSLELGDSALYFCASSDGRAYGNTIYFGEGSWLTVV.

This clonotype was observed many times. This chain links TRBV7-2 with TRBJ1-6, with 7 bases identical to TRBD1. Germline-derived CDR1 and CDR2 are SGHTA and FQGNSA. V was clipped by 0 bases and J by 14 bases; unmatched bases: 10. The length of the CDR3 is 15 residues. The CDR3 sequence is CASSLAGTASEALHF. For the CDR3, the DNA is TGTGCCAGCAGCTTAGCAGGGACAGCTTCCGAGGCCCTCCACTTT. Full variable domain (rest looked up from reference TRBV7-2 and TRBJ1-6): GAGVSQSPSNKVTEKGKDVELRCDPISGHTALYWYRQSLGQGLEFLIYFQGNSAPDKSGLPSDRFSAERTGGSVSTLTIQRTQQEDSAVYLCASSLAGTASEALHFGNGTRLTVT.

This clonotype has at least ten counts. This chain links TRBV28 with TRBJ2-7; D call uncertain. The V and J ends lost 3 bases and 2 bases respectively, with 2 bases between them. This CDR3 contains 11 residues. Germline V gene lookup returns CDR1 MDHEN and CDR2 SYDVKM. The CDR3 bases are TGTGCCAGCAGTTTGACCTACGAGCAGTACTTC. Translated, it gives CASSLTYEQYF.

V and J are TRBV7-9 and TRBJ2-3; 12 bases agree with TRBD2. CDR3 length equals 16 residues. Unmatched junction bases numbered 5, after V lost 2 bases and J lost 5 bases. Germline CDR1 and CDR2: SEHNR and FQNEAQ (reference sequence). CDR3 nucleotides: TGTGCCAGCAGCTTAAGACTAGCGGGAGAAATAGATACGCAGTATTTT. Translating it yields CASSLRLAGEIDTQYF.

This clonotype was detected many times. The rearrangement joins TRBV28 to TRBJ2-7, with 7 bases that match TRBD1. CDR1 and CDR2 from the germline V gene are MDHEN and SYDVKM. V shed 2 bases and J 2 bases; nucleotides not matched to a gene: 6. There are 15 residues in the CDR3. CDR3 protein: CASSLRTGVTYEQYF. The CDR3 DNA reads as TGTGCCAGCAGTTTACGGACAGGTGTAACCTACGAGCAGTACTTC.

This clonotype was seen more than once but under ten times. The rearrangement uses TRBV7-8 and TRBJ2-4; a weak D match, TRBD1 (5 bases). The CDR3 is 16 residues long. Germline loops: CDR1 SGHVS, CDR2 FQNEAQ. V lost 2 bases to trimming and J lost 1 base, with 12 bases between them. The CDR3 DNA reads TGTGCCAGCAGCTTATTGGCAGGGTATGCCAAAAACATTCAGTACTTC. It specifies CASSLLAGYAKNIQYF.

This clonotype was detected only a few times. J is TRBJ2-3 and V is TRBV5-4; D is undetermined. Per the germline V gene, CDR1 is SGHNT and CDR2 is YYREEE (reference sequence). V lost 4 bases to trimming and J lost 1 base, with 19 bases between them. The CDR3 loop spans 17 amino acids. CDR3 region: CASSPPWRSLGTDTQYF. As DNA, the CDR3 is TGTGCCAGCAGCCCCCCATGGCGGAGCTTAGGCACAGATACGCAGTATTTT.

This clonotype was counted ten times or more. This chain links TRBV6-4 with TRBJ2-3; 9 positions match TRBD2. CDR3 size: 16 residues. In germline, CDR1 is MRHNA, CDR2 SNTAGT. The junction had 4 bases not matched to a gene; V was cut back by 0 bases and J by 3 bases. This chain's CDR3 is CASSDSSGSSTDTQYF. In DNA, the CDR3 is TGTGCCAGCAGTGACTCTAGCGGGAGTTCGACAGATACGCAGTATTTT.

The chain carries TRBV7-6 and TRBJ2-3, with TRBD1 matching over 8 bases. The CDR3 totals 16 residues. Germline lookup yields CDR1 SGHVS and CDR2 FNYEAQ. Trimming took 5 bases from V and 1 from J; bases not matched to a gene: 8. CDR3 loop: CASSRTTGQGTDTQYF. For the CDR3, the DNA is TGTGCCAGCAGCAGAACGACGGGACAGGGCACAGATACGCAGTATTTT.

This sequence joins TRBV7-9 and TRBJ1-2; no firm D call. This CDR3 has 16 amino acids. Germline CDR1 reads SEHNR; CDR2 reads FQNEAQ (reference sequence). Trimming shortened V by 6 bases and J by 1 base, and 18 bases separated the two germline ends. In nucleotides, the CDR3 is TGTGCCAGCAGGAAAAGTTCAGCCTCTTTTAACTATGGCTACACCTTC. Protein product: CASRKSSASFNYGYTF.

This clonotype was seen at least ten times. The V and J genes are TRBV29-1 and TRBJ2-1, with 8 positions matching TRBD2. The CDR3 runs 14 residues. Germline lookup yields CDR1 SQVTM and CDR2 ANQGSEA. The J segment lost 5 bases and the V segment lost 5 bases, leaving 8 bases of the junction unmatched. The CDR3 sequence: CSVPVGGDHNEQFF. The CDR3 coding sequence is TGCAGCGTTCCAGTCGGGGGGGACCACAATGAGCAGTTCTTC.

This clonotype was detected only a few times. The chain joins TRBV14 to TRBJ2-7; 7 bases fit TRBD2. Germline loops: CDR1 SGHDN, CDR2 FVKESK. Losses at the gene ends were 5 bases for V and 5 bases for J; bases not matched to a gene: 6. This CDR3 region has 13 residues. The CDR3, as DNA: TGTGCCAGCAGCATCGCCGGGGGGAACGAGCAGTACTTC. This encodes CASSIAGGNEQYF.

This chain joins TRBV7-2 and TRBJ2-7; no definite D call. The CDR3 has 14 residues. Trimming stripped 0 bases from V and 0 bases from J, with 6 bases between. Germline V lookup: CDR1 SGHTA, CDR2 FQGNSA. The CDR3 sequence: CASSLARPSYEQYF. The CDR3 DNA follows: TGTGCCAGCAGCTTAGCTCGCCCCTCCTACGAGCAGTACTTC. The complete variable domain, with remaining parts taken from reference TRBV7-2 and TRBJ2-7, reads GAGVSQSPSNKVTEKGKDVELRCDPISGHTALYWYRQSLGQGLEFLIYFQGNSAPDKSGLPSDRFSAERTGGSVSTLTIQRTQQEDSAVYLCASSLARPSYEQYFGPGTRLTVT.

The rearrangement uses TRBV20-1 and TRBJ2-2; D is unclear. The CDR3 has 16 residues. V was cut by 4 bases and J by 2 bases, with 17 bases left in between. Germline-derived CDR1 and CDR2 are DFQATT and SNEGSKA (reference sequence). The CDR3 sequence: CSATPPLIYNTGELFF. The CDR3 coding sequence is TGCAGTGCTACACCCCCCTTAATCTATAACACCGGGGAGCTGTTTTTT.